This TCR beta chain comes out of a study of cytomegalovirus exposure and HLA in healthy donors. PCR amplification relied on 60 Vbeta primers (plus 13 Jbeta primers). TCRdb's copy holds only in-frame clones and misses some; the assay was immunoSEQ multiplex PCR. Among 150,000 to 200,000 clones listed, 62% were seen once. Findings and caveats of the study: The CMV antigen specificity of a few CMV-associated chains was confirmed through in vitro analysis.

As to this clone: Antigen specificity is unknown.

The CDR3 extends over 14 amino acids. Trimming cost V 6 bases and J 3 bases; bases outside gene matches: 5. CDR1 and CDR2 from the germline V gene are MNHEY and SVGAGI. The specimen was PBMCs. The TCR comes from a man aged 35 to 55 in good health and CMV-seronegative. The chain combines TRBV6-5 with TRBJ2-3; 8 bases are a match to TRBD2. CDR3 sequence (DNA): TGTGCCAGCAGCGATAGCGGGAATACAGATACGCAGTATTTT. Protein product: CASSDSGNTDTQYF.